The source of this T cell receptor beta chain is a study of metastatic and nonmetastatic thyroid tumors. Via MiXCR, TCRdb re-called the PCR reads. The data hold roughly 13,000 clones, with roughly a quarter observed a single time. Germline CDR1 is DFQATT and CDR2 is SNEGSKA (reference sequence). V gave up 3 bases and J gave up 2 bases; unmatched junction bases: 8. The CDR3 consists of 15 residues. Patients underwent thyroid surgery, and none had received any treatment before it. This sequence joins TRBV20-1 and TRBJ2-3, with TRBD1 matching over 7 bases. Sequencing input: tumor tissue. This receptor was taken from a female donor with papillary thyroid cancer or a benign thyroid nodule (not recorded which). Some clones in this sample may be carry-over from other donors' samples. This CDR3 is CSASPRGKNTDTQYF. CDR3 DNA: TGCAGTGCTAGCCCCAGGGGGAAGAACACAGATACGCAGTATTTT.